This T cell receptor (beta chain) was identified during a study of blood T cells in healthy people across ages. Points from the study as a whole: As age increased, TCR beta diversity per million T cells fell in a roughly linear fashion.

This clonotype was seen only a few times. Its target is unknown. A sample-barcoded 5' primer and a J-beta primer mix were used in a second PCR of roughly 6 to 11 cycles. Each CDR3 protein is one row after TCRdb ran MiXCR on the 5' RACE reads. The sample carries some 1,000,000 distinct CDR3 sequences, about 25% recorded once. Trimming took off 3 bases at V and 4 bases at J, with 21 bases between the two ends. The CDR3 totals 16 residues. Germline V gene sequence: CDR1 SQVTM, CDR2 ANQGSEA. Each sample gave at least 6 million isolated PBMCs. Total RNA extracted from each sample amounted to at least 6 micrograms. The sample also formed part of further work on T cells of mothers and their children.

The clonotype originates from a girl aged 2-10 years in good health. The source material was blood. The rearrangement uses TRBV29-1 and TRBJ2-5; D might be TRBD2 (6 bases). Written as DNA, the CDR3 is TGCAGCGTTGATTCGATGATCTACTTCGGGGGAGAGACCCAGTACTTC. Its translation is CSVDSMIYFGGETQYF.